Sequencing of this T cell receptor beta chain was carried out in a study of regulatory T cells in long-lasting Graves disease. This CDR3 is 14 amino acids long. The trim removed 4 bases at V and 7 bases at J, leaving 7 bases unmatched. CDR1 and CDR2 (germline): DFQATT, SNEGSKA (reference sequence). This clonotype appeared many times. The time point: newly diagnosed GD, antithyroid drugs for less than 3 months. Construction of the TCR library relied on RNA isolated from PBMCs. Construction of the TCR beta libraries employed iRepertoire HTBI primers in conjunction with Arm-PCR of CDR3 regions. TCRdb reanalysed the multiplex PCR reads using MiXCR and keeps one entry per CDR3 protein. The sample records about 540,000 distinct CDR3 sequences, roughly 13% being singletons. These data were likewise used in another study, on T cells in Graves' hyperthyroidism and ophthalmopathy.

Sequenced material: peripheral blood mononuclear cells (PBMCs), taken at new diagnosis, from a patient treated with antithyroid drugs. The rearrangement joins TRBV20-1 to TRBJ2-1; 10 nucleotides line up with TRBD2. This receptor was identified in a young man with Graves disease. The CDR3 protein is CSANMLAGVNEQFF. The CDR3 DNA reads TGCAGTGCTAATATGCTAGCGGGAGTTAATGAGCAGTTCTTC.